This passage covers 19 T cell receptor beta chains from one sample sequenced in a study of TIL therapy for anti-PD-1-resistant metastatic lung cancer. Time point defined: pre-treatment sample, taken before nivolumab and TIL therapy. The libraries were made with immunoSEQ v3. Assay: immunoSEQ multiplex PCR; the TCRdb copy retains only in-frame clones and omits some. The sample lists 50,000 or so clones, approximately 79% occurring once. The material sequenced was blood, taken at baseline. These receptors came from a woman aged 30-79 years with non-small cell lung cancer.

V is TRBV19 and J is TRBJ1-2, with TRBD1 matching 7 bases. CDR3 length equals 12 residues. V trimming: 6 bases; J trimming: 8 bases; junction bases outside the gene matches: 6. The V gene's germline CDR1 is LNHDA and CDR2 SQIVND (reference sequence). As DNA, the CDR3 is TGTGCCAGTAGGTCGGACAGGCGGGGCTACACCTTC. Translation gives CASRSDRRGYTF. Based on the CDR3 plus reference TRBV19 and TRBJ1-2, the full variable domain is DGGITQSPKYLFRKEGQNVTLSCEQNLNHDAMYWYRQDPGQGLRLIYYSQIVNDFQKGDIAEGYSVSREKKESFPLTVTSAQKNPTAFYLCASRSDRRGYTFGSGTRLTVV.

This sequence joins TRBV11-3 and TRBJ2-2, with 7 bases that match TRBD1. CDR1 is SGHNT and CDR2 is YENEEA in the germline V gene. This CDR3 is built from 18 residues. J gave up 2 bases and V 2 bases, and 11 bases lay outside the gene matches. The CDR3 reads CASSLTRDSSSNTGELFF. In DNA form, the CDR3 reads TGTGCCAGCAGCTTAACACGGGACAGTTCATCAAACACCGGGGAGCTGTTTTTT.

The chain has TRBV19 and TRBJ1-5, with 10 positions matching TRBD1. The CDR3 covers 14 residues. The germline gives CDR1 LNHDA, CDR2 SQIVND (reference sequence). Losses at the gene ends were 9 bases for V and 2 bases for J; bases not matched to a gene: 4. The CDR3 nucleotides are TGTGCCAGCAGCGGGACAGGGGGCAATCAGCCCCAGCATTTT. Its protein product is CASSGTGGNQPQHF. Supplemented by reference TRBV19 and TRBJ1-5, the full variable domain reads DGGITQSPKYLFRKEGQNVTLSCEQNLNHDAMYWYRQDPGQGLRLIYYSQIVNDFQKGDIAEGYSVSREKKESFPLTVTSAQKNPTAFYLCASSGTGGNQPQHFGDGTRLSIL.

This clone showed up just a few times. The V and J genes are TRBV29-1 and TRBJ1-1, with D possibly matching TRBD1 (6 bases). The germline V gene encodes CDR1 SQVTM and CDR2 ANQGSEA. This CDR3 comprises 13 residues. Trimming cost V 7 bases and J 3 bases, with 15 bases left between them. The CDR3 bases are TGCAGCGAGTTTGGGACAACGGACACTGAAGCTTTCTTT. This sequence encodes CSEFGTTDTEAFF.

The V gene is TRBV4-3, the J gene TRBJ1-4; TRBD1 is a possible D gene (5 bases). CDR1 and CDR2 (germline): LGHNA, YSLEER. CDR3 length: 15 residues. Trimming stripped 2 bases from V and 7 bases from J, with 14 bases between. CDR3 bases: TGCGCCAGCAGCCAAATCGGGGCTCGGGGTGAAAAACTGTTTTTT. It encodes CASSQIGARGEKLFF.

J is TRBJ1-2 and V is TRBV6-6; 9 bases line up with TRBD1. With 5 bases clipped from V and 6 bases from J, the junction kept 1 base outside the gene matches. This CDR3 is 12 amino acids long. CDR1 MNHNY and CDR2 SVGAGI come from the germline V gene (reference sequence). CDR3 sequence (DNA): TGTGCCAGCAGTAGGACAGGGGATGGCTACACCTTC. Amino acid sequence: CASSRTGDGYTF.

V usage is TRBV4-1 and J usage is TRBJ2-7; D is ambiguous. V gave up 1 base and J gave up 2 bases, with 12 bases separating them. CDR1 is MGHRA and CDR2 is YSYEKL in the germline V gene. There are 15 residues in the CDR3. CDR3 loop: CASSQATTLAYEQYF. CDR3 coding DNA: TGCGCCAGCAGCCAAGCCACAACTCTCGCCTACGAGCAGTACTTC.

The genes are TRBV2 and TRBJ2-5; a possible D gene is TRBD2 (6 bases). Per the germline V gene, CDR1 is SNHLY and CDR2 is FYNNEI. Trimming took off 8 bases at V and 2 bases at J, with 15 bases between the two ends. The CDR3 runs to 14 residues. The CDR3 sequence is CASLDLTSQETQYF. The CDR3, as DNA: TGTGCCAGCCTAGATTTGACTAGTCAAGAGACCCAGTACTTC.

This chain links TRBV28 with TRBJ2-5; unclear D gene. There are 12 residues in the CDR3. Trimming took off 3 bases at V and 4 bases at J, with 6 bases between the two ends. Germline V gene sequence: CDR1 MDHEN, CDR2 SYDVKM. This CDR3 reads CASSFITETQYF. CDR3 DNA: TGTGCCAGCAGTTTTATTACAGAGACCCAGTACTTC.

The rearrangement links TRBV25-1 to TRBJ1-1; D is undetermined. V was trimmed by 5 bases and J by 3 bases, leaving 7 bases between them. This CDR3 spans 12 amino acids. Germline V gene data show CDR1 as MGHDK and CDR2 as SYGVNS. The CDR3 sequence: CASSQVYTEAFF. The CDR3, as DNA: TGTGCCAGCAGTCAGGTTTACACTGAAGCTTTCTTT.

The J gene is TRBJ2-7, the V gene TRBV7-9; 13 bases fit TRBD2. From germline, CDR1 is SEHNR and CDR2 FQNEAQ (reference sequence). The CDR3 has 16 residues. Losses at the gene ends were 2 bases for V and 5 bases for J; bases not matched to a gene: 6. CDR3 sequence reads: CASSLLGTSGIHEQYF. The CDR3 DNA sequence: TGTGCCAGCAGCTTATTGGGGACTAGCGGGATCCACGAGCAGTACTTC.

The chain links TRBV19 to TRBJ1-2, with TRBD1 identical over 11 bases. This CDR3 has 16 residues. With V trimmed by 5 bases and J by 7 bases, 12 bases remained unmatched. CDR1 and CDR2 from the germline V gene are LNHDA and SQIVND (reference sequence). The DNA of the CDR3 is TGTGCCAGTAGTGACCCCGGACAGGGGGCGCGCGCTGGCTACACCTTC. Its translation: CASSDPGQGARAGYTF.

This chain links TRBV6-6 with TRBJ1-5; 9 bases are a match to TRBD1. The germline gives CDR1 MNHNY, CDR2 SVGAGI (reference sequence). This CDR3 has 14 residues. V gave up 6 bases and J gave up 8 bases; unmatched junction bases: 8. The DNA of the CDR3 is TGTGCCAGCAGCTCGGACAGGGGAGGGGAGCCCCAGCATTTT. It is translated as CASSSDRGGEPQHF.

The J gene is TRBJ2-3, the V gene TRBV5-1, with D perhaps being TRBD1 or TRBD2 (5 bases each). This CDR3 is 15 amino acids long. Trimming shortened V by 0 bases and J by 2 bases, and 10 bases separated the two germline ends. CDR1 is SGHRS and CDR2 is YFSETQ in the germline V gene. The CDR3 here is CASSLAVGDTDTQYF. In DNA, the CDR3 is TGCGCCAGCAGCTTGGCCGTGGGGGACACAGATACGCAGTATTTT.

This chain connects TRBV19 to TRBJ2-1; D not certain. This CDR3 comprises 12 residues. V shed 7 bases and J shed 4 bases, with 8 bases lying between them. Germline V gene data show CDR1 as LNHDA and CDR2 as SQIVND (reference sequence). The CDR3 spells CASKDPYNEQFF. As DNA, the CDR3 is TGTGCCAGTAAGGACCCGTACAATGAGCAGTTCTTC.

The chain couples TRBV6-1 to TRBJ1-2; D gene ambiguous. The germline gives CDR1 MNHNS, CDR2 SASEGT. Trimming removed 8 bases at V and 8 bases at J, with 15 bases between. The CDR3 is 12 amino acids. The CDR3 DNA reads TGTGCCAGCTATCTTCGATTGGGCGGCTACACCTTC. Translating gives CASYLRLGGYTF.

The chain is built from TRBV6-5 and TRBJ1-3; D perhaps matches TRBD1 (5 bases). This CDR3 comprises 15 residues. The V and J ends lost 10 bases and 0 bases respectively, with 16 bases between them. Germline V gene data show CDR1 as MNHEY and CDR2 as SVGAGI. The CDR3 loop reads CATNARGLSGNTIYF. The CDR3, as DNA: TGTGCCACCAATGCCCGGGGCCTCTCTGGAAACACCATATATTTT.

V gene TRBV5-4 combines with J gene TRBJ1-3, with 9 bases lining up with TRBD1. Germline CDR1 reads SGHNT; CDR2 reads YYREEE (reference sequence). The CDR3 covers 15 residues. V shed 5 bases, J shed 4 bases, and the junction held 7 bases outside the gene matches. Here the CDR3 DNA reads TGTGCCAGCAGTCCCGGGACAGGGAGAGGAAACACCATATATTTT. The encoded protein is CASSPGTGRGNTIYF.

CDR3 coding DNA: TGTGCCAGCAGTCTAGGACTAGCGGGAGGGTATACGCAGTATTTT. Residues: CASSLGLAGGYTQYF. The gene calls are TRBV27 and TRBJ2-3; 15 nucleotides align to TRBD2. The ends lost 5 bases at V and 7 bases at J; junction bases unmatched: 4. The CDR3 has 15 amino acids. In germline, CDR1 is MNHEY, CDR2 SMNVEV (reference sequence).